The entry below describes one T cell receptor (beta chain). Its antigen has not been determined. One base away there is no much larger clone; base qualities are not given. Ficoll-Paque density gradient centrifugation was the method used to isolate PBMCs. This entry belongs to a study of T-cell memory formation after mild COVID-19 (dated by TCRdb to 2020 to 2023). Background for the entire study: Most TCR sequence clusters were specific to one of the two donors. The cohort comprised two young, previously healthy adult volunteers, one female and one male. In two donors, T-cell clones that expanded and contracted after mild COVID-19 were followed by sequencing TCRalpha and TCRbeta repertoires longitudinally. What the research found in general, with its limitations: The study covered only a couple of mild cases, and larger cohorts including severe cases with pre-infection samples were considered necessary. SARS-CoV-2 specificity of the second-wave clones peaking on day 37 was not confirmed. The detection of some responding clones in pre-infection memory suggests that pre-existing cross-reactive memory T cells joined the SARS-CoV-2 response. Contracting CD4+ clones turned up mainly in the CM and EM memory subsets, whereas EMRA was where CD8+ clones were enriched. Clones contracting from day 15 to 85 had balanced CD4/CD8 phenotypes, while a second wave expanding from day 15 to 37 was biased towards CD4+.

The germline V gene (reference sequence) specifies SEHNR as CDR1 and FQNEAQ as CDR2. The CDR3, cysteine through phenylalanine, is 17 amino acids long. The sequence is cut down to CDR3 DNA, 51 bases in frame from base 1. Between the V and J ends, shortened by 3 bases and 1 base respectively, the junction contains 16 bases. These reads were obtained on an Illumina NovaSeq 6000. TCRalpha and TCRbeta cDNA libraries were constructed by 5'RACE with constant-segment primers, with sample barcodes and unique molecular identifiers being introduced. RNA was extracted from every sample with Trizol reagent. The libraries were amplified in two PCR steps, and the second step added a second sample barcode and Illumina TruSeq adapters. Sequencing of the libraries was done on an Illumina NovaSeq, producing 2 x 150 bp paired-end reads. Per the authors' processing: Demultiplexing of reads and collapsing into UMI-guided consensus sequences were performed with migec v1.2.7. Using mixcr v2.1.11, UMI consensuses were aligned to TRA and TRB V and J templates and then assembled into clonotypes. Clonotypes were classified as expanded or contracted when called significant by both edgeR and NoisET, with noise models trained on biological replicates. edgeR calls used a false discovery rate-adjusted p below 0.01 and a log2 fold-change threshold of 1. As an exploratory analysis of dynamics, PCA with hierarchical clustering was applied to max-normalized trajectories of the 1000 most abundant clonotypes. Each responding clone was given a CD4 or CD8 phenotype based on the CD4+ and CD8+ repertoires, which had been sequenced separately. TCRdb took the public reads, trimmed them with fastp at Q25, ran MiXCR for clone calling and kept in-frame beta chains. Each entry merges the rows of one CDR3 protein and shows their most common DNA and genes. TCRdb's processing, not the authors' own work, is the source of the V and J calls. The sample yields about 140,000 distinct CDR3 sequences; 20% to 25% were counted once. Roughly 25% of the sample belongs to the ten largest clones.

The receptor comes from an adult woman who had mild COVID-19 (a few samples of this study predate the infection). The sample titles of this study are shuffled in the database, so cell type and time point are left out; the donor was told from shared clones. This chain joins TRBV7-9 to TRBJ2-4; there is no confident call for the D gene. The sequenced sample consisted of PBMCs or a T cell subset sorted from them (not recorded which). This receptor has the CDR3 CASSFWLVTSAKNIQYF. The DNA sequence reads TGTGCCAGCAGCTTCTGGCTGGTGACGTCGGCCAAAAACATTCAGTACTTC.